This TCR beta chain was sequenced during a study of cytomegalovirus exposure and HLA in healthy donors. Study-wide results and caveats: As a later analysis showed, a missense DCLRE1C variant was linked to trimming of TCR beta V- and J-genes.

The length of the CDR3 is 14 residues. Germline V gene lookup returns CDR1 KGHSH and CDR2 LQKENI. To note about this clone: Its antigen is unidentified. The junction does not match germline at one end; this may be a read error.

PCR used 60 Vbeta primers and 13 Jbeta primers. Authors' analysis steps: Unique TCR beta chains totaled roughly 81 million in a later count, with about 11 million of them shared. TCRdb keeps only in-frame clones here, not all; method: immunoSEQ multiplex PCR. The D gene and trimming were derived from the DNA, and the V and J assignments and clone size from that table. The sample lists 100,000 to 150,000 clones, about 74% occurring once. V and J are TRBV18 and TRBJ2-3, with 8 bases identical to TRBD2. The specimen was PBMCs. This clonotype was sampled from a woman in her forties in good health and CMV-seropositive. Written as DNA, the CDR3 is TGTGCCAGCTCACTCAGGACTAGCAGAGATACGCAGTATTTT. Translating gives CASSLRTSRDTQYF.